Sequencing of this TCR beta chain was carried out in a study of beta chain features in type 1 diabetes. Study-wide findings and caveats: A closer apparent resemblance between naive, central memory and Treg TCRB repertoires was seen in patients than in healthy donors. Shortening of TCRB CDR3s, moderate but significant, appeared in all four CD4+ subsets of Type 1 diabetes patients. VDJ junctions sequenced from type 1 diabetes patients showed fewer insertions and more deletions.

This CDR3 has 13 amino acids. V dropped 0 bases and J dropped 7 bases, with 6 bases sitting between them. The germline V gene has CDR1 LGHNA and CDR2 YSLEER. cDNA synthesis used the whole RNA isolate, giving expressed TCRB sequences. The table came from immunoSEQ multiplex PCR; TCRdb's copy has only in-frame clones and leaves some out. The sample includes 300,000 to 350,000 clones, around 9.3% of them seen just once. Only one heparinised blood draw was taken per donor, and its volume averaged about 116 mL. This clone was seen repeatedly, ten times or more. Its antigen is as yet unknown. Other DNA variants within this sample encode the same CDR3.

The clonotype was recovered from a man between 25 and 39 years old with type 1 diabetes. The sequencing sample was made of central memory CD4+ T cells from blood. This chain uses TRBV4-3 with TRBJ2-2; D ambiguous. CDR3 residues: CASSQDEVGELFF. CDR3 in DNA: TGCGCCAGCAGCCAAGATGAAGTCGGGGAGCTGTTTTTT.